This T cell receptor (beta chain) stems from a study of CXCR3-negative and CXCR3-positive naive CD8 T cells. CD8+ T cell subsets were each sorted in triplicate, approximately 270,000 cells apiece. A CD45RO-CCR7+CD27+CD95- phenotype identified naive CD8+ T cells. The libraries of TRB cDNA were prepared using 5' RACE with UMI labels. TCRdb reworked the 5' RACE reads into one entry per CDR3 protein, no DNA. This repertoire comprises 90,000 to 100,000 distinct CDR3 sequences; its ten largest clones make up 0.9% to 1.2%. To note about this clonotype: The antigen remains unidentified.

The CDR3 extends over 16 amino acids. From germline, CDR1 is SGHDN and CDR2 FVKESK. Study results and limitations: Memory cells showed distinct TRBV-TRBJ patterns, while the two naive subsets matched. Researchers report CXCR3 expression partially decreased after cryopreservation, with fresh PBMCs used in most assays. For CXCR3-positive naive cells, TRB CDR3s were more hydrophobic than those of CXCR3-negative naive cells.

This sequence originates from a human donor in good health. Some clones in this sample may be carry-over from other donors' samples. This sequence joins TRBV14 and TRBJ2-7; TCRdb reports TRBD1, a call that lacks DNA to check it against. The specimen was naive CXCR3+ CD8+ T cells from blood. Subset defined: CD45RO-CCR7+CD27+CD95- naive CD8+ T cells expressing CXCR3 (TNR3+). The CDR3 protein is CASSQDSPGQAYEQYF.